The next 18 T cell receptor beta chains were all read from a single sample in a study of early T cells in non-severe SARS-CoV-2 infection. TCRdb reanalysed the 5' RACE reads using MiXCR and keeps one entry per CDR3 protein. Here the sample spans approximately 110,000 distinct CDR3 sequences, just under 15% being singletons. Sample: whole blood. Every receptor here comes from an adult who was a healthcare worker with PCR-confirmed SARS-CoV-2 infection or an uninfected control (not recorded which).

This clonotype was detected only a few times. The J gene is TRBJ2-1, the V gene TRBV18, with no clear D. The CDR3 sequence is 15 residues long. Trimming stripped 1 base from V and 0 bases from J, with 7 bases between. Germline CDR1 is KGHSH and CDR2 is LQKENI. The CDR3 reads CASSPLPGSYNEQFF. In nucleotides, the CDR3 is TGTGCCAGCTCACCACTCCCGGGCTCCTACAATGAGCAGTTCTTC. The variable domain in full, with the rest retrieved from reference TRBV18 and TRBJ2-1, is NAGVMQNPRHLVRRRGQEARLRCSPMKGHSHVYWYRQLPEEGLKFMVYLQKENIIDESGMPKERFSAEFPKEGPSILRIQQVVRGDSAAYFCASSPLPGSYNEQFFGPGTRLTVL.

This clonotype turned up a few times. This CDR3 is CSVAARGRADYGYTF. Here the CDR3 DNA reads TGCAGCGTTGCCGCCAGGGGCCGCGCGGACTATGGCTACACCTTC. This chain joins TRBV29-1 and TRBJ1-2; tentatively, D is TRBD1 (6 bases). V was trimmed by 4 bases and J by 3 bases, leaving 18 bases between them. Germline CDR1 and CDR2: SQVTM and ANQGSEA. The CDR3 extends over 15 amino acids.

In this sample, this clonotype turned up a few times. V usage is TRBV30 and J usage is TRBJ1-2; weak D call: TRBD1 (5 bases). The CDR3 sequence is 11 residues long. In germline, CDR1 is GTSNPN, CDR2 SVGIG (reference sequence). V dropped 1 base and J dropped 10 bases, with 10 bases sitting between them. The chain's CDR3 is CAWSEKGPYTF. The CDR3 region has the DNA TGTGCCTGGAGTGAAAAGGGGCCCTACACCTTC.

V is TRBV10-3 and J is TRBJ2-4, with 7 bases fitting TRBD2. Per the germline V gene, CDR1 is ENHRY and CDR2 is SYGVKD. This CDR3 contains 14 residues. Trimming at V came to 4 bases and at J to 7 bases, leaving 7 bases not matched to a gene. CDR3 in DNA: TGTGCCATCAGTGGGGCGGGGGAGCGGAACATTCAGTACTTC. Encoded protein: CAISGAGERNIQYF.

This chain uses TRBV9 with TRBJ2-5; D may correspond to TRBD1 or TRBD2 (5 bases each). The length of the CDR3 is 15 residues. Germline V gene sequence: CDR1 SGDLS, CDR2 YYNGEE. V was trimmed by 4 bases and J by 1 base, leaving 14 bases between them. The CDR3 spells CASSPRGDSQETQYF. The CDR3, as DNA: TGTGCCAGCAGCCCGAGGGGAGACAGCCAAGAGACCCAGTACTTC.

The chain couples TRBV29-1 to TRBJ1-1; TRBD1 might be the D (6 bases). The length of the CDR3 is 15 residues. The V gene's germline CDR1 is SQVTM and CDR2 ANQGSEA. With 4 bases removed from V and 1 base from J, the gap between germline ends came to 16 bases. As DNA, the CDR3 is TGCAGCGTTGTGCGGAGTAGGGGGAAGAACACTGAAGCTTTCTTT. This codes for CSVVRSRGKNTEAFF.

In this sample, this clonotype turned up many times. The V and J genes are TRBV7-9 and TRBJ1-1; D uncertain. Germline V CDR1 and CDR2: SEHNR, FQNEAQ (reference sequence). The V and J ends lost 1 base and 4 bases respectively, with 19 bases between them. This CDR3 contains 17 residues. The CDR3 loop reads CASSLDSWAGRSTEAFF. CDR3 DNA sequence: TGTGCCAGCAGCTTAGATAGCTGGGCCGGTAGGAGCACTGAAGCTTTCTTT. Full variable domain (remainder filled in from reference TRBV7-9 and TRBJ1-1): DTGVSQNPRHKITKRGQNVTFRCDPISEHNRLYWYRQTLGQGPEFLTYFQNEAQLEKSRLLSDRFSAERPKGSFSTLEIQRTEQGDSAMYLCASSLDSWAGRSTEAFFGQGTRLTVV.

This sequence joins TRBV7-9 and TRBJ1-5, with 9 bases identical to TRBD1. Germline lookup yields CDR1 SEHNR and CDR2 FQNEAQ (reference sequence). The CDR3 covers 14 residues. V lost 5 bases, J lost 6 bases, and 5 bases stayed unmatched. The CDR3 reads CASSQDRGSQPQHF. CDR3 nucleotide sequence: TGTGCCAGCAGCCAGGACAGGGGTAGTCAGCCCCAGCATTTT.

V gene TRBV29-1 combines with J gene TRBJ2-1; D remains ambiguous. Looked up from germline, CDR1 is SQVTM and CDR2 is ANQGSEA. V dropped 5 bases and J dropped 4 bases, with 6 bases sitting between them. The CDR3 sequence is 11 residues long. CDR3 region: CSVYGYNEQFF. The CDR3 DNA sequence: TGCAGCGTTTATGGGTACAATGAGCAGTTCTTC.

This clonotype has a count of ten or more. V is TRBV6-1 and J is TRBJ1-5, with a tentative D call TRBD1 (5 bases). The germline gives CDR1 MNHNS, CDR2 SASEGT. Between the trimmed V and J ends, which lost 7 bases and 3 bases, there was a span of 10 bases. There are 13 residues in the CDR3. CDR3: CASTRDVNQPQHF. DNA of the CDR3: TGTGCCAGCACCCGGGACGTCAATCAGCCCCAGCATTTT.

CDR3 nucleotide sequence: TGCAGCGCCGAGGAGGACCAGTATTTT. Protein sequence: CSAEEDQYF. This chain links TRBV29-1 with TRBJ2-3; a possible D gene is TRBD2 (5 bases). The CDR3 is 9 residues long. Germline CDR1 SQVTM, CDR2 ANQGSEA. V was shortened by 7 bases and J by 12 bases, with 11 bases between the two germline ends.

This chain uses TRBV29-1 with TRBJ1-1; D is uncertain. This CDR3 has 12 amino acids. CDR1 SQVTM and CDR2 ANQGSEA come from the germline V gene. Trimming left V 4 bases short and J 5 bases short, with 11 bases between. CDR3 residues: CSVGEMTTEAFF. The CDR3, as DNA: TGCAGCGTTGGGGAGATGACTACTGAAGCTTTCTTT.

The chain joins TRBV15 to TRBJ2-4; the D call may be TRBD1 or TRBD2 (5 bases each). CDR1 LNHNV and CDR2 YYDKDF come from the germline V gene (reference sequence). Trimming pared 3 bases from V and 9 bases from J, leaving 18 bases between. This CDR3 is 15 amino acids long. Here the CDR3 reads CATSRMSQDEGIQYF. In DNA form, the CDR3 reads TGTGCCACCAGCAGGATGTCACAGGACGAGGGCATTCAGTACTTC.

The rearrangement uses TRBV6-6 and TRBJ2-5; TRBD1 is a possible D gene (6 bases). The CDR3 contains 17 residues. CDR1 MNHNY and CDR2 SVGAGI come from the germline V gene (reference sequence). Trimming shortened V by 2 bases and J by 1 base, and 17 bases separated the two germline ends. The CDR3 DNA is TGTGCCAGCAGTTACCTTAACAGGGTTAGGGTCCAAGAGACCCAGTACTTC. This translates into CASSYLNRVRVQETQYF.

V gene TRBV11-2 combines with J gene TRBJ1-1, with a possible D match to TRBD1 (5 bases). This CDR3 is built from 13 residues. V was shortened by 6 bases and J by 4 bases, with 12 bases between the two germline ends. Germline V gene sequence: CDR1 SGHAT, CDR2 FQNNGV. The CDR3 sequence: CASSGGAVTEAFF. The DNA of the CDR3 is TGTGCCAGCAGTGGAGGGGCCGTCACTGAAGCTTTCTTT.

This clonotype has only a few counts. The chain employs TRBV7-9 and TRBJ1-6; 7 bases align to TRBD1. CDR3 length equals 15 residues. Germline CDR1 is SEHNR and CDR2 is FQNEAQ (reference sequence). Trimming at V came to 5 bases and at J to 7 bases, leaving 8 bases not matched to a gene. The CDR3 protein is CASSGDRDSNSPLHF. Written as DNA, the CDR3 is TGTGCCAGCAGCGGCGACCGGGACAGCAATTCACCCCTCCACTTT.

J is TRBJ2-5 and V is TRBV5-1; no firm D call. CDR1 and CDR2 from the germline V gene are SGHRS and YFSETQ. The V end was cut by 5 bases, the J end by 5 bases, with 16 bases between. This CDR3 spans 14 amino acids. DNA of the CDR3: TGCGCCAGCAGTTCCTATGTAGGGCGGGAGACCCAGTACTTC. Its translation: CASSSYVGRETQYF. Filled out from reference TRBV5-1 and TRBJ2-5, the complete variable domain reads KAGVTQTPRYLIKTRGQQVTLSCSPISGHRSVSWYQQTPGQGLQFLFEYFSETQRNKGNFPGRFSGRQFSNSRSEMNVSTLELGDSALYLCASSSYVGRETQYFGPGTRLLVL.

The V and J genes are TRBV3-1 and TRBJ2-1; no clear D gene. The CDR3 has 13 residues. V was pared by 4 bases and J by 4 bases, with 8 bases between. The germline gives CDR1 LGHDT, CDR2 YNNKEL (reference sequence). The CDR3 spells CASSPADYNEQFF. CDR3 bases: TGTGCCAGCAGCCCCGCAGATTACAATGAGCAGTTCTTC.